What follows are 25 T cell receptor beta chains derived from one specimen sequenced in a study of human T cells and chemical hapten exposure. TCRdb redid the calling of the RACE reads with MiXCR, one entry per CDR3 protein. In the table there are some 57,000 distinct CDR3 sequences, about 9.9% of which are singletons. The time point is: patch test 2, 6 weeks after DPC sensitization. Treatment given: therapeutic diphenylcyclopropenone sensitization with weekly scalp DPC. The sequences come from whole blood, collected in connection with sensitization to the hapten diphenylcyclopropenone (DPC). Receptors originate from a woman aged 45-65 years with alopecia areata. Some clones in this sample may be carry-over from other donors' samples.

V is TRBV2 and J is TRBJ2-6; D remains ambiguous. CDR1 is SNHLY, CDR2 FYNNEI, per germline. V gave up 3 bases and J gave up 4 bases, with 10 bases separating them. There are 15 residues in the CDR3. CDR3 sequence: CASSDPAGGANVLTF. CDR3 bases: TGTGCCAGCAGTGACCCTGCAGGCGGGGCCAACGTCCTGACTTTC. Filled out from reference TRBV2 and TRBJ2-6, the complete variable domain reads EPEVTQTPSHQVTQMGQEVILRCVPISNHLYFYWYRQILGQKVEFLVSFYNNEISEKSEIFDDQFSVERPDGSNFTLKIRSTKLEDSAMYFCASSDPAGGANVLTFGAGSRLTVL.

This chain links TRBV7-6 with TRBJ2-7, with 9 bases fitting TRBD2. After removal of 1 base from V and 4 bases from J, the junction contained 2 bases not matched to a gene. The CDR3 contains 14 residues. Germline values: CDR1 SGHVS, CDR2 FNYEAQ. The CDR3 DNA reads as TGTGCCAGCAGCTTAGAGACTAGCGGTTACGAGCAGTACTTC. This encodes CASSLETSGYEQYF. Looking up the rest from reference TRBV7-6 and TRBJ2-7 gives the full variable domain: GAGVSQSPRYKVTKRGQDVALRCDPISGHVSLYWYRQALGQGPEFLTYFNYEAQQDKSGLPNDRFSAERPEGSISTLTIQRTEQRDSAMYRCASSLETSGYEQYFGPGTRLTVT.

This clonotype appeared many times. V and J are TRBV10-2 and TRBJ1-2, with 9 bases identical to TRBD1. The trim removed 5 bases at V and 4 bases at J, leaving 5 bases unmatched. The CDR3 runs 14 residues. Germline CDR1 is WSHSY and CDR2 is SAAADI. The CDR3 is CASSRDRVSYGYTF. In DNA, the CDR3 is TGCGCCAGCAGTCGGGACAGGGTATCCTATGGCTACACCTTC.

This chain connects TRBV5-1 to TRBJ2-5; 11 nucleotides align to TRBD2. With 4 bases clipped from V and 3 bases from J, the junction kept 2 bases outside the gene matches. Germline V lookup: CDR1 SGHRS, CDR2 YFSETQ. This CDR3 comprises 14 residues. In nucleotides, the CDR3 is TGCGCCAGCAGCGTGACTAGCGGGGAAGAGACCCAGTACTTC. Translating gives CASSVTSGEETQYF.

This clonotype has at least ten counts. The rearrangement links TRBV5-1 to TRBJ1-1; D gene uncertain. Trimming shortened V by 3 bases and J by 0 bases, and 6 bases separated the two germline ends. Germline CDR1 SGHRS, CDR2 YFSETQ. CDR3 length: 13 amino acids. This chain's CDR3 is CASSSSLNTEAFF. The CDR3 region has the DNA TGCGCCAGCAGCTCGAGCCTGAACACTGAAGCTTTCTTT.

This sequence joins TRBV12-3 or TRBV12-4 and TRBJ1-1; D may be TRBD1 (6 bases). V lost 7 bases, J lost 0 bases, and 12 bases lay in between. The CDR3 has 14 amino acids. CDR3 protein: CASTKDSVNTEAFF. DNA of the CDR3: TGTGCCAGCACCAAGGACAGTGTGAACACTGAAGCTTTCTTT.

In its sample, this clonotype was seen a few times. This chain connects TRBV29-1 to TRBJ2-7, with D possibly called TRBD1 or TRBD2 (6 bases each). This CDR3 spans 15 amino acids. Between the trimmed V and J ends, which lost 6 bases and 0 bases, there was a span of 18 bases. The V gene's germline CDR1 is SQVTM and CDR2 ANQGSEA. This CDR3 is CSVAQDGGGSYEQYF. The CDR3 bases are TGCAGCGTCGCCCAGGACGGGGGCGGCTCCTACGAGCAGTACTTC.

This chain connects TRBV29-1 to TRBJ2-1; 10 bases map to TRBD2. Trimming removed 0 bases from V and 9 bases from J; junction bases left unmatched: 11. Germline V gene lookup returns CDR1 SQVTM and CDR2 ANQGSEA. CDR3 size: 16 residues. Written as DNA, the CDR3 is TGCAGCGTTGAAGATATCGCTAGCGGGAGTCGGTTTGAGCAGTTCTTC. It codes for CSVEDIASGSRFEQFF.

The J gene is TRBJ1-3, the V gene TRBV4-1, with D tentatively TRBD1 (6 bases). This CDR3 spans 16 amino acids. Germline CDR1 is MGHRA and CDR2 is YSYEKL. With 2 bases removed from V and 0 bases from J, the gap between germline ends came to 11 bases. CDR3 coding DNA: TGCGCCAGCAGCCAAAGGACAGCTAACTCTGGAAACACCATATATTTT. It is translated as CASSQRTANSGNTIYF.

As regards this clonotype: Given a much more abundant clone one base away, this may be a read error. The chain recombines TRBV5-6 with TRBJ1-1; D is undetermined. The germline gives CDR1 SGHDT, CDR2 YYEEEE. This CDR3 contains 17 residues. The CDR3 reads CASSLGGSRPLNTEVFF. The CDR3 bases are TGTGCCAGCAGCTTGGGAGGCAGCCGCCCTTTGAACACTGAAGTTTTCTTT.

This clonotype was seen many times. This chain's CDR3 is CASRIRSPNTEAFF. The CDR3 DNA reads TGTGCCAGCAGGATCCGAAGCCCGAACACTGAAGCTTTCTTT. The J gene is TRBJ1-1, the V gene TRBV27, with no clear D. The CDR3 contains 14 residues. Trimming removed 6 bases from V and 1 base from J, with 12 bases in between. Germline V gene sequence: CDR1 MNHEY, CDR2 SMNVEV (reference sequence).

This clonotype was observed many times. V usage is TRBV18 and J usage is TRBJ2-7; unclear D gene. Germline V gene lookup returns CDR1 KGHSH and CDR2 LQKENI. Trimming shortened V by 2 bases and J by 1 base, and 9 bases separated the two germline ends. The CDR3 sequence is 14 residues long. The CDR3 protein is CASSPVRSSYEQYF. The CDR3, as DNA: TGTGCCAGCTCACCAGTGCGATCTTCCTACGAGCAGTACTTC.

The rearrangement joins TRBV7-9 to TRBJ2-3; 8 nucleotides line up with TRBD2. The V gene's germline CDR1 is SEHNR and CDR2 FQNEAQ (reference sequence). CDR3 size: 16 residues. J lost 0 bases, V lost 5 bases, and 7 bases had no gene match. The CDR3 here is CASSRGAGVSTDTQYF. CDR3 DNA sequence: TGTGCCAGCAGCCGAGGAGCGGGAGTTAGCACAGATACGCAGTATTTT. Filled out from reference TRBV7-9 and TRBJ2-3, the complete variable domain reads DTGVSQNPRHKITKRGQNVTFRCDPISEHNRLYWYRQTLGQGPEFLTYFQNEAQLEKSRLLSDRFSAERPKGSFSTLEIQRTEQGDSAMYLCASSRGAGVSTDTQYFGPGTRLTVL.

This clonotype was counted a few times. This chain joins TRBV5-4 and TRBJ1-1; 9 bases map to TRBD1. In germline, CDR1 is SGHNT, CDR2 YYREEE (reference sequence). The J segment lost 12 bases and the V segment lost 4 bases, leaving 13 bases of the junction unmatched. This CDR3 spans 14 amino acids. CDR3 residues: CASSGPGQGQPPFF. The CDR3 nucleotides are TGTGCCAGCAGCGGACCGGGACAGGGACAGCCACCTTTCTTT.

This clonotype came up many times. V and J are TRBV7-6 and TRBJ2-2; D remains ambiguous. CDR3 size: 16 residues. The germline CDR1 and CDR2 sequences are SGHVS and FNYEAQ. Trimming stripped 0 bases from V and 1 base from J, with 9 bases between. The DNA of the CDR3 is TGTGCCAGCAGCTTAGCCGACGCTTGGAACACCGGGGAGCTGTTTTTT. Amino acid sequence: CASSLADAWNTGELFF.

The V and J genes are TRBV28 and TRBJ2-7; no firm D call. The germline V gene encodes CDR1 MDHEN and CDR2 SYDVKM. CDR3 length: 14 amino acids. Trimming removed 2 bases from V and 1 base from J, with 9 bases in between. CDR3 loop: CASSLRVRSYEQYF. The CDR3 bases are TGTGCCAGCAGTTTAAGGGTCCGGTCCTACGAGCAGTACTTC.

This chain joins TRBV2 and TRBJ1-1, with D possibly being TRBD1 (5 bases). The germline CDR1 and CDR2 sequences are SNHLY and FYNNEI. The CDR3 has 14 amino acids. Trimming pared 4 bases from V and 8 bases from J, leaving 17 bases between. In nucleotides, the CDR3 is TGTGCCAGCAGTGTCGCCTCGACAGAAGTAGAAGCTTTCTTT. As protein: CASSVASTEVEAFF.

This clonotype was observed many times. The chain uses TRBV7-2 and TRBJ1-4; D possibly corresponds to TRBD1 (6 bases). Trimming removed 5 bases from V and 8 bases from J, with 27 bases in between. Per germline, CDR1 SGHTA and CDR2 FQGNSA. This CDR3 is 18 amino acids long. The DNA for the CDR3 is TGTGCCAGCAGCCCGAGATCAGGAACAGGGAGTTTAAAGGAAAAACTGTTTTTT. This encodes CASSPRSGTGSLKEKLFF.

Turning to this clonotype: Germline is not matched at one junction end, which may reflect a read error. The chain carries TRBV11-2 and TRBJ2-3; D is perhaps TRBD2 (6 bases). The CDR3 contains 16 residues. CDR1 is SGHAT, CDR2 FQNNGV, per germline. CDR3 bases: TGTGCCGGCAGCCGCCGGTGGACTACTAACACAGATACGCAGTATTTT. Protein sequence: CAGSRRWTTNTDTQYF.

This rearrangement joins TRBV3-1 to TRBJ2-2; D is ambiguous. CDR1 LGHDT and CDR2 YNNKEL come from the germline V gene (reference sequence). V was shortened by 0 bases and J by 9 bases, with 8 bases between the two germline ends. The CDR3 is made up of 13 amino acids. The CDR3 region has the DNA TGTGCCAGCAGCCAAGAACCTAATCGGGAGCTGTTTTTT. Amino acids: CASSQEPNRELFF. The entire variable domain, with the rest obtained from reference TRBV3-1 and TRBJ2-2, is as follows: DTAVSQTPKYLVTQMGNDKSIKCEQNLGHDTMYWYKQDSKKFLKIMFSYNNKELIINETVPNRFSPKSPDKAHLNLHINSLELGDSAVYFCASSQEPNRELFFGEGSRLTVL.

This clonotype was seen only a few times. The V and J genes are TRBV4-3 and TRBJ2-3; weak D call: TRBD2 (6 bases). The CDR3 consists of 13 residues. Germline V gene data show CDR1 as LGHNA and CDR2 as YSLEER. The V end lost 1 base, the J end lost 6 bases, and 8 bases lay between the germline ends. As DNA, the CDR3 is TGCGCCAGCAGCCAAGGGCTAGCGGATACGCAGTATTTT. The encoded protein is CASSQGLADTQYF.

The chain couples TRBV11-2 to TRBJ2-7; D unresolved. The CDR3 runs 12 residues. Trimming stripped 5 bases from V and 2 bases from J, with 7 bases between. CDR1 and CDR2 (germline): SGHAT, FQNNGV. The CDR3 here is CASSPWTYEQYF. The CDR3 bases are TGTGCCAGCAGCCCGTGGACCTACGAGCAGTACTTC.

In its sample, this clonotype was seen a few times. The genes are TRBV2 and TRBJ2-1; 7 nucleotides align to TRBD2. The CDR3 runs to 14 residues. The J segment lost 0 bases and the V segment lost 10 bases, leaving 6 bases of the junction unmatched. Germline values: CDR1 SNHLY, CDR2 FYNNEI. The DNA for the CDR3 is TGTGCCACTGCGGGAGCCCCCTCCTACAATGAGCAGTTCTTC. Encoded protein: CATAGAPSYNEQFF.

In nucleotides, the CDR3 is TGTGCCAGCAGCTTCTACAGCTTGCATAGCAATCAGCCCCAGCATTTT. Encoded protein: CASSFYSLHSNQPQHF. This chain uses TRBV7-8 with TRBJ1-5, with D unresolved. The CDR3 length is 16 residues. V was shortened by 3 bases and J by 0 bases, with 12 bases between the two germline ends. Germline assignment: CDR1 SGHVS and CDR2 FQNEAQ.

This clonotype occurred many times. The rearrangement uses TRBV28 and TRBJ2-6; D remains ambiguous. The germline CDR1 and CDR2 sequences are MDHEN and SYDVKM. Trimming shortened V by 1 base and J by 0 bases, and 4 bases separated the two germline ends. The CDR3 is 15 residues long. CDR3 sequence reads: CASSLLISGANVLTF. The CDR3 DNA is TGTGCCAGCAGTTTATTGATCTCTGGGGCCAACGTCCTGACTTTC.